This section outlines one T cell receptor beta chain sequence together with its context. The roughly 17-32 mg bulk tissue piece was not sorted before simultaneous RNA and DNA extraction. This sample stems from a study of tumor-infiltrating lymphocytes in primary liver carcinoma. Priming with a constant-region primer yielded TCR beta cDNA from about 480 ng total RNA. Modified slightly, ARM-PCR produced TCR beta libraries over three nested multiplex PCR rounds. TCRdb reanalysed the multiplex PCR reads using MiXCR and keeps one entry per CDR3 protein. Of some 46,000 distinct CDR3 sequences in the sample, about 75% are singletons; the top ten hold 38%. The TCR originated in a woman aged 25 to 45 with primary liver carcinoma and hepatitis B virus infection. The sequenced sample was tumor-adjacent normal liver tissue.

The CDR3 DNA follows: TGTGCCAGCAGGACAGGGGGCGCGTCTGGGGCCAACGTCCTGACTTTC. Amino acid sequence: CASRTGGASGANVLTF. This chain uses TRBV19 with TRBJ2-6; 11 bases align to TRBD1. CDR3 length: 16 residues. The germline V gene has CDR1 LNHDA and CDR2 SQIVND (reference sequence). The V and J ends lost 9 bases and 1 base, in that order; junction bases with no gene match: 5.